This T cell receptor beta chain was recorded in a study of cytomegalovirus exposure and HLA in healthy donors. Study conclusions and caveats: Cytomegalovirus status was reportedly diagnosed by the classifier with high specificity and sensitivity. CMV antigen specificity of a few CMV-associated chains was confirmed in vitro.

TCRdb's table, derived via immunoSEQ multiplex PCR, lists solely in-frame clones and lacks some. The table has more than 90,000 clones, approximately 93% seen once. Note on this clone: Its matching antigen is unknown.

The donors were part of the roughly 130-subject validation cohort, which stood apart from the roughly 670-subject first cohort. The source material was PBMCs. This receptor was taken from a woman aged 25 to 45 in good health and CMV-seropositive.

The CDR3 protein is CASSRPGQDKNYGYTF. The CDR3 region has the DNA TGTGCCAGCAGTAGGCCGGGACAGGATAAAAACTATGGCTACACCTTC. The chain carries TRBV6-6 and TRBJ1-2; TRBD1 matches at 8 bases. CDR1 MNHNY and CDR2 SVGAGI come from the germline V gene (reference sequence). The CDR3 sequence is 16 residues long. V was pared by 5 bases and J by 2 bases, with 10 bases of the junction left unmatched.